These T cell receptor beta chains were read from a single sample in a study of radiotherapy plus CTLA-4 blockade in lung cancer. The repertoire was sequenced with immunoSEQ multiplex PCR; TCRdb's copy has only in-frame clones and lacks some. The data show roughly 80,000 clones, with around 79% seen just once and 3.5% to 4.5% held by the top ten. Source: peripheral blood, taken from a patient treated with radiotherapy plus ipilimumab. The receptors were gathered from a human donor with non-small cell lung cancer who had a partial response to radiotherapy plus ipilimumab. Some clones in this sample may be carry-over from other donors' samples. The CDR3 runs from the conserved cysteine through the conserved F or W. A D gene is named only where the DNA matches it firmly. Rows may omit the clone size; those that give it use once, few, many or a size class.

v_gene: TRBV25-1; abundance: once; d_gene: TRBD2; len: 16; j_gene: TRBJ2-7; CDR3nt: TGTGCCAGCAGATCAAATCTAGCGGGAGCACGCTTCGAGCAGTACTTC; CDR3aa: CASRSNLAGARFEQYF
v_gene: TRBV5-4; abundance: once; d_gene: -; len: 16; j_gene: TRBJ2-7; CDR3nt: TGTGCCAGCAGCTCCCCGGATGCAGGGGCGGGCGACGAGCAGTACTTC; CDR3aa: CASSSPDAGAGDEQYF
v_gene: TRBV19; abundance: -; d_gene: -; len: 11; j_gene: TRBJ2-3; CDR3nt: TGTGCCAGTAGTATCTCCCGTACGCAGTATTTT; CDR3aa: CASSISRTQYF
v_gene: TRBV5-1; abundance: -; d_gene: TRBD2; len: 19; j_gene: TRBJ2-1; CDR3nt: TGCGCCAGCAGCCCGGGACTAGCGGGGGACGTAAGGTTCTACAATGAGCAGTTCTTC; CDR3aa: CASSPGLAGDVRFYNEQFF
v_gene: TRBV2; abundance: -; d_gene: -; len: 14; j_gene: TRBJ1-2; CDR3nt: TGTGCCAGCAGTGAGGGCCGTTGGGCAGGGGGCTACACCTTC; CDR3aa: CASSEGRWAGGYTF
v_gene: TRBV18; abundance: -; d_gene: TRBD2; len: 13; j_gene: TRBJ2-5; CDR3nt: TGTGCCAGCTCTGGGGAGGGCCGTGGGACCCAGTACTTC; CDR3aa: CASSGEGRGTQYF
v_gene: TRBV28; abundance: few; d_gene: -; len: 13; j_gene: TRBJ1-5; CDR3nt: TGTGCCACCACGATGGGGGGTTATCAGCCCCAGCATTTT; CDR3aa: CATTMGGYQPQHF
v_gene: TRBV9; abundance: -; d_gene: -; len: 14; j_gene: TRBJ1-1; CDR3nt: TGTGCCAGCAGCCCATACAGGGCCAACACTGAAGCTTTCTTT; CDR3aa: CASSPYRANTEAFF
v_gene: TRBV6-1; abundance: -; d_gene: TRBD1; len: 16; j_gene: TRBJ2-1; CDR3nt: TGTGCCAGCAGTGAAGCGGCGGGACAGGGTGTAAATGAGCAGTTCTTC; CDR3aa: CASSEAAGQGVNEQFF
v_gene: TRBV7-2; abundance: few; d_gene: -; len: 14; j_gene: TRBJ2-7; CDR3nt: TGTGCCAGCAGCTCCCAGACAGGTCCCTACGAGCAGTACTTC; CDR3aa: CASSSQTGPYEQYF
v_gene: TRBV19; abundance: once; d_gene: TRBD1; len: 18; j_gene: TRBJ2-2; CDR3nt: TGTGCCAGTAGTGGAAGCAGGGACAGGGGGCTGCGTACCGGGGAGCTGTTTTTT; CDR3aa: CASSGSRDRGLRTGELFF
v_gene: TRBV7-3; abundance: -; d_gene: -; len: 17; j_gene: TRBJ2-6; CDR3nt: TGTGCCAGCAGCCCGAGGGGGGGAAACTCTGGGGCCAACGTCCTGACTTTC; CDR3aa: CASSPRGGNSGANVLTF
v_gene: TRBV13; abundance: -; d_gene: TRBD1; len: 15; j_gene: TRBJ1-5; CDR3nt: TGTGCCAGCAGCTTCGGGGGACAGGGGGCTCAGCCCCAGCATTTT; CDR3aa: CASSFGGQGAQPQHF
v_gene: TRBV19; abundance: -; d_gene: TRBD1; len: 13; j_gene: TRBJ1-1; CDR3nt: TGTGCCAGCCGGACAGGGAGGAACACTGAAGCTTTCTTT; CDR3aa: CASRTGRNTEAFF
v_gene: TRBV9; abundance: -; d_gene: TRBD2; len: 15; j_gene: TRBJ2-2; CDR3nt: TGTGCCAGCAGCCTGACTAGCGGGGGCACCGGGGAGCTGTTTTTT; CDR3aa: CASSLTSGGTGELFF
v_gene: TRBV7-2; abundance: -; d_gene: TRBD2; len: 16; j_gene: TRBJ2-7; CDR3nt: TGTGCCAGCAGCCTCGCTAGGACTAGCGGGATTGGGGAGCAGTACTTC; CDR3aa: CASSLARTSGIGEQYF
v_gene: TRBV6-5; abundance: -; d_gene: -; len: 11; j_gene: TRBJ2-1; CDR3nt: TGTGCCAGCAGCCGCAGCAATGAGCAGTTCTTC; CDR3aa: CASSRSNEQFF
v_gene: TRBV30; abundance: -; d_gene: TRBD2; len: 17; j_gene: TRBJ2-3; CDR3nt: TGTGCCTGGAAAGGACTAGCGGGAGGGCCCAGCACAGATACGCAGTATTTT; CDR3aa: CAWKGLAGGPSTDTQYF
v_gene: TRBV27; abundance: once; d_gene: -; len: 12; j_gene: TRBJ1-5; CDR3nt: TGTGCCAGCAGTCTTATAAATCAGCCCCAGCATTTT; CDR3aa: CASSLINQPQHF
v_gene: TRBV5-4; abundance: -; d_gene: TRBD1; len: 14; j_gene: TRBJ1-1; CDR3nt: TGTGCCAGCAGAATCGGACAGGGCAACACTGAAGCTTTCTTT; CDR3aa: CASRIGQGNTEAFF
v_gene: TRBV19; abundance: -; d_gene: TRBD2; len: 17; j_gene: TRBJ2-1; CDR3nt: TGTGCCAGTAGTTCCGGGCAGAGCGGGGGGCGGATGAATGAGCAGTTCTTC; CDR3aa: CASSSGQSGGRMNEQFF
v_gene: TRBV7-2; abundance: few; d_gene: TRBD2; len: 15; j_gene: TRBJ2-3; CDR3nt: TGTGCCAGCAGCCAGGGACTAGCGGGGTTCGATACGCAGTATTTT; CDR3aa: CASSQGLAGFDTQYF
v_gene: TRBV28; abundance: few; d_gene: -; len: 13; j_gene: TRBJ2-6; CDR3nt: TGTGCCAGCATCCCAGGTGGGGCCAACGTCCTGACTTTC; CDR3aa: CASIPGGANVLTF
v_gene: TRBV19; abundance: -; d_gene: -; len: 16; j_gene: TRBJ2-1; CDR3nt: TGTGCCAGTAGTATAGAACAGGTGCGCTCCTACAATGAGCAGTTCTTC; CDR3aa: CASSIEQVRSYNEQFF
v_gene: TRBV6-1; abundance: -; d_gene: TRBD2; len: 15; j_gene: TRBJ2-1; CDR3nt: TGTGCCAGCATCCCTGGGACTAGACGGGTCAATGAGCAGTTCTTC; CDR3aa: CASIPGTRRVNEQFF
v_gene: TRBV28; abundance: -; d_gene: -; len: 16; j_gene: TRBJ2-1; CDR3nt: TGTGCCAGCAGTTTGCGGGGGACAGGTCGCTTTAATGAGCAGTTCTTC; CDR3aa: CASSLRGTGRFNEQFF
v_gene: TRBV28; abundance: -; d_gene: TRBD1; len: 17; j_gene: TRBJ2-6; CDR3nt: TGTGCCAGCAGTTTATGGACAGGGGTCTCTGGGGCCAACGTCCTGACTTTC; CDR3aa: CASSLWTGVSGANVLTF
v_gene: TRBV6-6; abundance: few; d_gene: TRBD2; len: 15; j_gene: TRBJ2-7; CDR3nt: TGTGCCAGCAGATCAGGGACTAGCGGTCTTCTCGAGCAGTACTTC; CDR3aa: CASRSGTSGLLEQYF
v_gene: TRBV9; abundance: once; d_gene: -; len: 15; j_gene: TRBJ1-2; CDR3nt: TGTGCCAGCACCGCGTCCCCAGGGATCAACTATGGCTACACCTTC; CDR3aa: CASTASPGINYGYTF
v_gene: TRBV29-1; abundance: -; d_gene: TRBD2; len: 12; j_gene: TRBJ2-7; CDR3nt: TGCAGCGTTGCGGCGGGGGATAGGGAGCAGTACTTC; CDR3aa: CSVAAGDREQYF
v_gene: TRBV6-5; abundance: -; d_gene: -; len: 11; j_gene: TRBJ2-1; CDR3nt: TGTGCCAGCAGTCTTTATAGTGAGCAGTTCTTC; CDR3aa: CASSLYSEQFF
v_gene: TRBV2; abundance: -; d_gene: TRBD2; len: 15; j_gene: TRBJ2-1; CDR3nt: TGTGCCAGCAGTTCGGGACTAGCGGGGGGGTATGAGCAGTTCTTC; CDR3aa: CASSSGLAGGYEQFF
v_gene: TRBV5-1; abundance: -; d_gene: -; len: 15; j_gene: TRBJ2-5; CDR3nt: TGCGCCAGCAGCTTGGTTCCCCCACTGGAGGGAACCCAGTACTTC; CDR3aa: CASSLVPPLEGTQYF
v_gene: TRBV19; abundance: -; d_gene: TRBD1; len: 14; j_gene: TRBJ2-1; CDR3nt: TGTGCCAGTGGACAGGGGTCCTCCTACAATGAGCAGTTCTTC; CDR3aa: CASGQGSSYNEQFF
v_gene: TRBV12-5; abundance: -; d_gene: TRBD1; len: 16; j_gene: TRBJ2-3; CDR3nt: TGTGCTAGTGGTTTGACAAGGGGGCTCGGCACAGATACGCAGTATTTT; CDR3aa: CASGLTRGLGTDTQYF
v_gene: TRBV28; abundance: -; d_gene: TRBD1; len: 16; j_gene: TRBJ2-1; CDR3nt: TGTGCCAGCAGTCCCATCGGGACAGAGATCTACAATGAGCAGTTCTTC; CDR3aa: CASSPIGTEIYNEQFF
v_gene: TRBV5-6; abundance: -; d_gene: TRBD1; len: 13; j_gene: TRBJ1-2; CDR3nt: TGTGCCAGCAGCCGTGACAGGGCGGGGGGCTACACCTTC; CDR3aa: CASSRDRAGGYTF
v_gene: TRBV5-1; abundance: -; d_gene: -; len: 11; j_gene: TRBJ2-1; CDR3nt: TGCGCCAGCAGGACAGGCGATGAGCAGTTCTTC; CDR3aa: CASRTGDEQFF
v_gene: TRBV27; abundance: -; d_gene: -; len: 16; j_gene: TRBJ2-3; CDR3nt: TGTGCCAGCAGTTTATGGGCAGGGTCAGGGACAGATACGCAGTATTTT; CDR3aa: CASSLWAGSGTDTQYF
v_gene: TRBV4-1; abundance: -; d_gene: -; len: 18; j_gene: TRBJ1-2; CDR3nt: TGCGCCAGCAGCCAAGCTGTGCCGGGGTCGGTGATTAACTATGGCTACACCTTC; CDR3aa: CASSQAVPGSVINYGYTF
v_gene: TRBV10-3; abundance: -; d_gene: TRBD2; len: 15; j_gene: TRBJ2-1; CDR3nt: TGTGCCATCAGGTCCGGGACTAGCGGGATGAATGAGCAGTTCTTC; CDR3aa: CAIRSGTSGMNEQFF
v_gene: TRBV2; abundance: -; d_gene: TRBD1; len: 16; j_gene: TRBJ2-3; CDR3nt: TGTGCCAGCAGTGACCCCTCGGGACAGGCTAAAGATACGCAGTATTTT; CDR3aa: CASSDPSGQAKDTQYF
v_gene: TRBV10-3; abundance: -; d_gene: -; len: 13; j_gene: TRBJ2-5; CDR3nt: TGTGCCATCAGTGCGGGAGCCGTAGAGACCCAGTACTTC; CDR3aa: CAISAGAVETQYF
v_gene: TRBV5-1; abundance: few; d_gene: TRBD2; len: 15; j_gene: TRBJ2-3; CDR3nt: TGCGCCAGCAGCCCCCGGACTAGTTTCTTAAATACGCAGTATTTT; CDR3aa: CASSPRTSFLNTQYF
v_gene: TRBV7-2; abundance: few; d_gene: -; len: 11; j_gene: TRBJ2-7; CDR3nt: TGTGCCAGCAGCTTACGGGACGAGCAGTACTTC; CDR3aa: CASSLRDEQYF
v_gene: TRBV6-6; abundance: few; d_gene: TRBD1; len: 14; j_gene: TRBJ1-5; CDR3nt: TGTGCCAGCAGGGACGGGACAGTCCCCCAGCCCCAGCATTTT; CDR3aa: CASRDGTVPQPQHF